This TCR beta chain comes out of a study of cytomegalovirus exposure and HLA in healthy donors (dated by TCRdb to between 2016 and 2019). About the study as a whole: A later analysis indicated that the 90 to 150 validation repertoires were generated on the platform also employed for the 650 to 850 repertoires of the first cohort. To predict cytomegalovirus infection status, the study combined high-throughput TCR immunosequencing, statistical association of individual TCRs with disease status, and machine learning. The study aimed to test whether cataloging public T cell receptors could reveal signatures of past pathogen exposure. In addition to the first cohort of approximately 670 subjects, a separate validation cohort of 120 different subjects was used.

Donors formed part of the validation cohort, which comprised 120 subjects and was distinct from the first cohort of under 750 subjects. The research as a whole found: In the study, some 160 TCR beta chains were listed as associated with cytomegalovirus. Across donors, most TCR sequences were observed very rarely, whereas some public TCRs were present in many individuals. The classifier was reported to diagnose cytomegalovirus status with high specificity and sensitivity in both the original and validation cohorts. A later analysis had no HLA typing for the validation cohort, so co-occurrence there was scored across all 110 or so repertoires. According to the authors, the approach could potentially be generalized to other disease states and immunological phenotypes. Of the cluster scores, 94% were above 0 in a later analysis, which found that TCRs clustered in the first cohort also tended to co-occur in the approximately 110 validation repertoires. In vitro tests confirmed that three of the cytomegalovirus-associated TCR beta chains recognize cytomegalovirus antigens.

CDR1 is given as SGHRS and CDR2 as YFSETQ, both from the germline V gene. From the cysteine through the phenylalanine, the CDR3 covers 15 amino acids. The sequence is cut down to CDR3 DNA, 45 bases in frame from base 1. V and J are trimmed by 4 bases and 0 bases, and the gene matches miss 2 bases of the junction. With respect to this clone: This clone's antigen is unknown. Base qualities are not provided; no much larger clone lies one nucleotide away.

Libraries were prepared through the immunoSEQ multiplex PCR assay. The paper's data handling went like this. A statistical classification framework was built for diagnosing cytomegalovirus status from the catalog of TCR beta chain sequences. TCRdb's version of the immuneACCESS table is confined to in-frame rearrangements and falls short of the full clone set. An unresolved V gene accounts for under half of the shortfall where checked; the remainder is of unknown origin. V, J and clone size derive from that table, while D and trimming were established from the DNA sequence. In all, the sample holds around 45,000 clones, and roughly 92% of those were seen once. The top ten clones comprise 5.5% to 6.5% of the sample.

The sequence links TRBV5-1 to TRBJ2-1; 9 central nucleotides agree with TRBD1. This sequence originates from a man aged 18 to 35 in good health and CMV-seronegative. Sequenced: PBMCs. The CDR3 region has the sequence CASSVGQGSYNEQFF. In nucleotide form, the sequence is TGCGCCAGCAGCGTGGGACAGGGCTCCTACAATGAGCAGTTCTTC.